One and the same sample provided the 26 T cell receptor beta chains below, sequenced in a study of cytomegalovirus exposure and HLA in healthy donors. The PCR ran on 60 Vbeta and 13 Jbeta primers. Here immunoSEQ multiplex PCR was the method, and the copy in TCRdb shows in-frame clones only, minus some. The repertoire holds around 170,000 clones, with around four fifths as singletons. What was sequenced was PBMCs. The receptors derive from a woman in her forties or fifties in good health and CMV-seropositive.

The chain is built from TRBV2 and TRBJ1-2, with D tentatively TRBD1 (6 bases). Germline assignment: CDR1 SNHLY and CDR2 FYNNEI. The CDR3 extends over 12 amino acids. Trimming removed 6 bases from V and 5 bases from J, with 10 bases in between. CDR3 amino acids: CASSQQGYGYTF. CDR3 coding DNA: TGTGCCAGCAGCCAACAGGGATATGGCTACACCTTC.

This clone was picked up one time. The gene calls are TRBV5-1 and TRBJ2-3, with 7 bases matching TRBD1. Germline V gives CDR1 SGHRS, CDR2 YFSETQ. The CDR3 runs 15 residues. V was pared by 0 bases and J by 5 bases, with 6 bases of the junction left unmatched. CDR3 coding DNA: TGCGCCAGCAGCTTGGATACACAGGGGAAAGATACGCAGTATTTT. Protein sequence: CASSLDTQGKDTQYF. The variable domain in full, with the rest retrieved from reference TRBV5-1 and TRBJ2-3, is KAGVTQTPRYLIKTRGQQVTLSCSPISGHRSVSWYQQTPGQGLQFLFEYFSETQRNKGNFPGRFSGRQFSNSRSEMNVSTLELGDSALYLCASSLDTQGKDTQYFGPGTRLTVL.

CDR3 loop: CASSARTLPNYGYTF. The CDR3 DNA reads TGTGCCAGCAGCGCCAGGACACTTCCTAACTATGGCTACACCTTC. The V gene is TRBV9, the J gene TRBJ1-2; D might be TRBD1 (5 bases). The CDR3 extends over 15 amino acids. Deletions cut 3 bases from V and 0 bases from J, with 12 bases between. Germline CDR1 SGDLS, CDR2 YYNGEE.

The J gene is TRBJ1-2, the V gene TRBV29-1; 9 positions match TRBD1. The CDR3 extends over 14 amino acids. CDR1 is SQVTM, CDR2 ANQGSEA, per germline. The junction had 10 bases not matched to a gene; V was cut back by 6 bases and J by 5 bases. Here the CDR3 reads CSVAPGQGIYGYTF. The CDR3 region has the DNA TGCAGCGTAGCCCCGGGACAGGGCATTTATGGCTACACCTTC.

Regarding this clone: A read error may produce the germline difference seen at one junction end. Here the CDR3 DNA reads TGCGCCAGCAGCTTGGGGGAAAGCGCGGGGCAAGTGACCCAGTACTTC. This encodes CASSLGESAGQVTQYF. The rearrangement links TRBV5-1 to TRBJ2-5; tentatively, D is TRBD2 (6 bases). This CDR3 region has 16 residues. CDR1 is SGHRS and CDR2 is YFSETQ in the germline V gene. Full variable domain (remainder filled in from reference TRBV5-1 and TRBJ2-5): KAGVTQTPRYLIKTRGQQVTLSCSPISGHRSVSWYQQTPGQGLQFLFEYFSETQRNKGNFPGRFSGRQFSNSRSEMNVSTLELGDSALYLCASSLGESAGQVTQYFGPGTRLLVL.

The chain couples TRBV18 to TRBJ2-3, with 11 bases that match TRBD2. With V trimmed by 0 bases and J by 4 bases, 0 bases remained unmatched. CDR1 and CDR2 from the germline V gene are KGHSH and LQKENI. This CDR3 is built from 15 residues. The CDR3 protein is CASSPPSGGADTQYF. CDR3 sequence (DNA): TGTGCCAGCTCACCACCTAGCGGGGGGGCAGATACGCAGTATTTT.

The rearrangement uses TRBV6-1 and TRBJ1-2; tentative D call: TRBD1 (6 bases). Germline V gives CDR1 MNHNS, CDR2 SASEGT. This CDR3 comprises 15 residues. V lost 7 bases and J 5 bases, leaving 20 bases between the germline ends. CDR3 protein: CASKPTQGVGYGYTF. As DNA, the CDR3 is TGTGCCAGCAAACCTACACAGGGAGTGGGGTATGGCTACACCTTC.

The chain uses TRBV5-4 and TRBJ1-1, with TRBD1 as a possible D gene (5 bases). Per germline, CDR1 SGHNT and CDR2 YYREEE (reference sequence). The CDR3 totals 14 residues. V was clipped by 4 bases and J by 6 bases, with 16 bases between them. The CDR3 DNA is TGTGCCAGCAGCAGAACTACGGGGGAATCTGAAGCTTTCTTT. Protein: CASSRTTGESEAFF.

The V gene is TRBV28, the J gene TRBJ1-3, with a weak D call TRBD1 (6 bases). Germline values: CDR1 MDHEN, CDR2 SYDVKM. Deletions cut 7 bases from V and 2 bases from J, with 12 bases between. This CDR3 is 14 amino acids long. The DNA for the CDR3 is TGTGCCAGCATGCCGGGGGGCCCTGGAAACACCATATATTTT. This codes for CASMPGGPGNTIYF.

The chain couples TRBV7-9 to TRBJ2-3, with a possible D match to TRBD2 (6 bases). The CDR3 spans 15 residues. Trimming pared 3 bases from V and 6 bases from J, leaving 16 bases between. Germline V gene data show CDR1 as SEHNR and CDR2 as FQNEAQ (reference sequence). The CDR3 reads CASSLRGLSWDTQYF. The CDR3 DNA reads TGTGCCAGCAGCTTGCGGGGTCTATCGTGGGATACGCAGTATTTT.

The CDR3 loop is CASSFLAGGADTQYF. The CDR3 DNA follows: TGTGCCAGCAGTTTTCTAGCGGGGGGCGCAGATACGCAGTATTTT. V and J are TRBV28 and TRBJ2-3, with 11 positions matching TRBD2. The V and J ends lost 3 bases and 4 bases, in that order; junction bases with no gene match: 3. Looked up from germline, CDR1 is MDHEN and CDR2 is SYDVKM. This CDR3 has 15 amino acids.

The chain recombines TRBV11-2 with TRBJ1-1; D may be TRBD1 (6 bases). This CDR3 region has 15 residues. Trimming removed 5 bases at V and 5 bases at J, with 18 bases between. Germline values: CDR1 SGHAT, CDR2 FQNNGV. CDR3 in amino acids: CASSAGTGRGTEAFF. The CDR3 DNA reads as TGTGCCAGCAGCGCAGGTACAGGGAGGGGGACTGAAGCTTTCTTT.

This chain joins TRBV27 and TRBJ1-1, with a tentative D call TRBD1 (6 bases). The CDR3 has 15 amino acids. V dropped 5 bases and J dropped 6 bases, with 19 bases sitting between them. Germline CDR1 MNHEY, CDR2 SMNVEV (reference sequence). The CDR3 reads CASSGSGGASAEAFF. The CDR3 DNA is TGTGCCAGCAGTGGTTCCGGGGGGGCGAGCGCTGAAGCTTTCTTT.

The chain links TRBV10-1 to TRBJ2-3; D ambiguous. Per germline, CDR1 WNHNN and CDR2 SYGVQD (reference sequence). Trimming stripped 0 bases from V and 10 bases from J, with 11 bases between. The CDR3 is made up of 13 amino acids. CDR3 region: CASSESKRYAQYF. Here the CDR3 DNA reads TGCGCCAGCAGTGAGTCGAAGAGGTACGCGCAGTATTTT.

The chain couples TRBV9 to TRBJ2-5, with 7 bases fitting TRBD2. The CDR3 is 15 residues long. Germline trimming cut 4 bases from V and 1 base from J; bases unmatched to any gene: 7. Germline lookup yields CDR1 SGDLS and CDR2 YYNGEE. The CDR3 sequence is CASSPWGGVQETQYF. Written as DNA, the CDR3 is TGTGCCAGCAGCCCCTGGGGGGGGGTCCAAGAGACCCAGTACTTC. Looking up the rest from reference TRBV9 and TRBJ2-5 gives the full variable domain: DSGVTQTPKHLITATGQRVTLRCSPRSGDLSVYWYQQSLDQGLQFLIQYYNGEERAKGNILERFSAQQFPDLHSELNLSSLELGDSALYFCASSPWGGVQETQYFGPGTRLLVL.

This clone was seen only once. This CDR3 reads CASSQDGGTASYNEQFF. DNA of the CDR3: TGCGCCAGCAGCCAAGATGGGGGGACAGCTTCCTACAATGAGCAGTTCTTC. The chain joins TRBV4-1 to TRBJ2-1; D might be TRBD1 (7 bases). The CDR3 sequence is 17 residues long. Trimming cost V 0 bases and J 1 base, with 13 bases left between them. Germline V gene lookup returns CDR1 MGHRA and CDR2 YSYEKL.

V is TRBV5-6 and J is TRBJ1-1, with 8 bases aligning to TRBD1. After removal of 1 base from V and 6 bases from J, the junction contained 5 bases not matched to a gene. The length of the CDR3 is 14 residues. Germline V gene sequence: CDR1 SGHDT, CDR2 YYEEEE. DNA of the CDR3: TGTGCCAGCAGCTTGTGGCAGGGGGCTGCTGAAGCTTTCTTT. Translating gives CASSLWQGAAEAFF.

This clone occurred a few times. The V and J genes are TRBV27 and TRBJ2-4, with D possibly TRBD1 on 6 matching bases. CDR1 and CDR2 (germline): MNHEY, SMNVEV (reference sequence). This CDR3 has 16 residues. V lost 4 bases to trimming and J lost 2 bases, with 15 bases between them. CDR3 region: CASSSPTRGTKNIQYF. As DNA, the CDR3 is TGTGCCAGCAGTTCCCCAACCAGGGGAACCAAAAACATTCAGTACTTC.

For the CDR3, the DNA is TGTGCCAGTAGGTCCGGGACTATTGGGGCAGATACGCAGTATTTT. Translation: CASRSGTIGADTQYF. This chain joins TRBV19 and TRBJ2-3; 7 bases fit TRBD2. J gave up 4 bases and V 6 bases, and 10 bases lay outside the gene matches. The CDR3 is made up of 15 amino acids. The V gene's germline CDR1 is LNHDA and CDR2 SQIVND (reference sequence).

The CDR3 reads CASSFKGNSSPLHF. In nucleotides, the CDR3 is TGTGCCAGCAGCTTCAAGGGGAATAGTTCACCCCTCCACTTT. The chain links TRBV5-4 to TRBJ1-6, with D possibly being TRBD1 (5 bases). V gave up 2 bases and J gave up 9 bases, with 12 bases separating them. Looked up from germline, CDR1 is SGHNT and CDR2 is YYREEE (reference sequence). The CDR3 is made up of 14 amino acids.

CDR3 in amino acids: CASSLSPQAGAYNEQFF. Here the CDR3 DNA reads TGTGCCAGCAGTTTGTCTCCCCAAGCGGGGGCATACAATGAGCAGTTCTTC. The chain couples TRBV28 to TRBJ2-1; 8 bases fit TRBD2. Looked up from germline, CDR1 is MDHEN and CDR2 is SYDVKM. This CDR3 is built from 17 residues. Losses at the gene ends were 3 bases for V and 4 bases for J; bases not matched to a gene: 11.

The CDR3 loop is CASITGTLSYEQYF. In DNA form, the CDR3 reads TGTGCCAGCATAACAGGGACACTTTCCTACGAGCAGTACTTC. The rearrangement uses TRBV2 and TRBJ2-7, with D tentatively TRBD1 (6 bases). Germline CDR1 and CDR2: SNHLY and FYNNEI. The germline V and J ends were trimmed by 7 bases and 1 base, with 14 bases remaining between them. The CDR3 extends over 14 amino acids. Filled out from reference TRBV2 and TRBJ2-7, the complete variable domain reads EPEVTQTPSHQVTQMGQEVILRCVPISNHLYFYWYRQILGQKVEFLVSFYNNEISEKSEIFDDQFSVERPDGSNFTLKIRSTKLEDSAMYFCASITGTLSYEQYFGPGTRLTVT.

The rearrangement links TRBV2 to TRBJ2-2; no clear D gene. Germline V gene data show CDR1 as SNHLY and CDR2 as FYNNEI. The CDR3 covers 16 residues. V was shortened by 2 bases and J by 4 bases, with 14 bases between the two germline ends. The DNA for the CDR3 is TGTGCCAGCAGTGAAAGCCCGCTACCTTCCACCGGGGAGCTGTTTTTT. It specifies CASSESPLPSTGELFF.

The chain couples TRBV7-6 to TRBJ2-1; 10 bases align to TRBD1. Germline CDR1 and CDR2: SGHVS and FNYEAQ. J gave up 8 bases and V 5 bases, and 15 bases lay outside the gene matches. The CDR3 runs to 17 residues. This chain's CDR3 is CASSLRQGAIGIHEQFF. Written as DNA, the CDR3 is TGTGCCAGCAGCCTCAGACAGGGGGCCATAGGAATCCATGAGCAGTTCTTC.

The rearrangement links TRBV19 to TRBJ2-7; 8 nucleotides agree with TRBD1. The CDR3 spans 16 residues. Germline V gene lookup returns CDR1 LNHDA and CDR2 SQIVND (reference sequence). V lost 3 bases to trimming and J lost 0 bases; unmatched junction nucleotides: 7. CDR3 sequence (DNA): TGTGCCAGTAGTATCTGGGGACAGGACAGCTCCTACGAGCAGTACTTC. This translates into CASSIWGQDSSYEQYF.

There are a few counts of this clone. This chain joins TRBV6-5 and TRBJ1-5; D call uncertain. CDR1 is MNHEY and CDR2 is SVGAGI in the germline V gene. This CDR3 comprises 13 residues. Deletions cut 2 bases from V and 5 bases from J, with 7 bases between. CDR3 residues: CASSYLAHQPQHF. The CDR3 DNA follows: TGTGCCAGCAGTTACCTAGCTCATCAGCCCCAGCATTTT.